Shown below are 29 T cell receptor beta chains from a single sample sequenced in a study of cytomegalovirus exposure and HLA in healthy donors. Profiled with immunoSEQ multiplex PCR; TCRdb holds only in-frame clones, not every one. Counted here are roughly 68,000 clones, approximately 96% occurring once; the ten biggest clones make up 4.5%. Sequencing used PBMCs. The receptors come from a woman aged 18 to 35 in good health and CMV-seropositive.

The chain combines TRBV4-1 with TRBJ1-1; the match to TRBD1 covers 11 bases. Germline CDR1 MGHRA, CDR2 YSYEKL. The V and J ends lost 5 bases and 5 bases, in that order; junction bases with no gene match: 4. The CDR3 is 14 amino acids. Written as DNA, the CDR3 is TGCGCCAGCAGCAGGGACAGGGGGGGGACTGAAGCTTTCTTT. Amino acids: CASSRDRGGTEAFF.

The V and J genes are TRBV7-3 and TRBJ2-1, with a tentative D call TRBD1 (5 bases). V lost 0 bases to trimming and J lost 6 bases, with 18 bases between them. The V gene's germline CDR1 is SGHTA and CDR2 FQGTGA. This CDR3 is 17 amino acids long. CDR3 nucleotide sequence: TGTGCCAGCAGCTTAACCGGGCAGGGCCGCTTGGGCAATGAGCAGTTCTTC. It specifies CASSLTGQGRLGNEQFF.

This CDR3 is CASSFEDTQYF. The CDR3 DNA reads as TGTGCCAGCAGCTTCGAGGATACGCAGTATTTT. The V call is TRBV7-9, the J call TRBJ2-3; D uncertain. This CDR3 comprises 11 residues. Germline CDR1 and CDR2: SEHNR and FQNEAQ (reference sequence). V was shortened by 3 bases and J by 6 bases, with 4 bases between the two germline ends.

This sequence joins TRBV7-9 and TRBJ2-1; 13 bases fit TRBD2. This CDR3 has 16 amino acids. In germline, CDR1 is SEHNR, CDR2 FQNEAQ (reference sequence). Unmatched junction bases numbered 4, after V lost 1 base and J lost 7 bases. The CDR3 DNA reads as TGTGCCAGCAGCTTAGTGACTAGCGGGAGGCGGAATGAGCAGTTCTTC. Protein product: CASSLVTSGRRNEQFF.

The chain combines TRBV11-1 with TRBJ2-3; TRBD2 matches at 10 bases. Germline V gene lookup returns CDR1 SGHAT and CDR2 FQDESV (reference sequence). CDR3 size: 16 residues. The V and J ends lost 3 bases and 2 bases, in that order; junction bases with no gene match: 5. The CDR3 DNA reads as TGTGCCAGCAGCTTGGGTAGCGGGAGGTTCACAGATACGCAGTATTTT. Translating gives CASSLGSGRFTDTQYF.

This chain joins TRBV6-4 and TRBJ2-1, with 12 positions matching TRBD2. The germline gives CDR1 MRHNA, CDR2 SNTAGT. Losses at the gene ends were 2 bases for V and 7 bases for J; bases not matched to a gene: 12. The CDR3 totals 18 residues. The CDR3 DNA follows: TGTGCCAGCAGTGACGTGGGACTAGCGGGCTCGACTTGGAATGAGCAGTTCTTC. It codes for CASSDVGLAGSTWNEQFF.

The J gene is TRBJ1-2, the V gene TRBV28, with a possible D match to TRBD1 (5 bases). This CDR3 has 14 amino acids. Between the trimmed V and J ends, which lost 6 bases and 8 bases, there was a span of 19 bases. Germline V gives CDR1 MDHEN, CDR2 SYDVKM. The CDR3 nucleotides are TGTGCCAGCAGATCCTCGGGGGGATGGTGGGGCTACACCTTC. Its protein is CASRSSGGWWGYTF.

The chain is built from TRBV7-3 and TRBJ1-1, with D possibly matching TRBD1 (6 bases). CDR1 is SGHTA and CDR2 is FQGTGA in the germline V gene. The CDR3 is 14 amino acids. V was cut by 6 bases and J by 0 bases, with 11 bases left in between. CDR3 protein: CASSQDSLNTEAFF. As DNA, the CDR3 is TGTGCCAGCAGTCAGGACAGCTTGAACACTGAAGCTTTCTTT.

The chain combines TRBV7-2 with TRBJ2-7; 14 bases are shared with TRBD2. Unmatched junction bases numbered 11, after V lost 5 bases and J lost 2 bases. The germline V gene has CDR1 SGHTA and CDR2 FQGNSA. This CDR3 comprises 18 residues. CDR3 nucleotides: TGTGCCAGCAGCCCCCGACTAGCGGGAGGGCTCAGGACCTACGAGCAGTACTTC. Translated, it gives CASSPRLAGGLRTYEQYF.

V and J are TRBV9 and TRBJ2-1; possibly TRBD1 for D (7 bases). The CDR3 loop spans 16 amino acids. The ends were cut back, 5 bases at V and 3 bases at J, with 18 bases in the middle. Per the germline V gene, CDR1 is SGDLS and CDR2 is YYNGEE. The CDR3 bases are TGTGCCAGCAGGGAGGGGGCCAGCGGAGACTACAATGAGCAGTTCTTC. Protein sequence: CASREGASGDYNEQFF.

As DNA, the CDR3 is TGTGCCTGGAGTACCGCCGGGACAGGGTACGATACGCAGTATTTT. Residues: CAWSTAGTGYDTQYF. The chain carries TRBV30 and TRBJ2-3, with 9 bases fitting TRBD1. V gave up 2 bases and J gave up 6 bases; unmatched junction bases: 9. The CDR3 extends over 15 amino acids. Germline V gene sequence: CDR1 GTSNPN, CDR2 SVGIG (reference sequence).

This clone was recorded a few times. V gene TRBV21-1 combines with J gene TRBJ2-6; TRBD1, the table's D call, was not compared with the DNA. TRBV21-1 counts as a pseudogene. CDR3 length: 16 amino acids. The CDR3 sequence: CASGRGDRAGANVLTF. The DNA for the CDR3 is TGTGCCAGCGGAAGGGGAGACAGGGCTGGGGCCAACGTCCTGACTTTC.

The chain joins TRBV27 to TRBJ1-5; 7 nucleotides line up with TRBD1. With V trimmed by 6 bases and J by 1 base, 3 bases remained unmatched. Germline V gives CDR1 MNHEY, CDR2 SMNVEV (reference sequence). This CDR3 spans 14 amino acids. Here the CDR3 DNA reads TGTGCCAGCAGGACAGGGCTGAGCAATCAGCCCCAGCATTTT. Its translation: CASRTGLSNQPQHF.

The V gene is TRBV6-1, the J gene TRBJ2-7, with D unresolved. V was pared by 1 base and J by 2 bases, with 3 bases between. Germline V lookup: CDR1 MNHNS, CDR2 SASEGT. CDR3 length equals 12 residues. CDR3 bases: TGTGCCAGCAGTGAAGTCACCTACGAGCAGTACTTC. This translates into CASSEVTYEQYF.

The chain recombines TRBV29-1 with TRBJ1-2; D gene uncertain. The germline V and J ends were trimmed by 6 bases and 4 bases, with 18 bases remaining between them. The CDR3 sequence is 14 residues long. Germline V gene data show CDR1 as SQVTM and CDR2 as ANQGSEA. The CDR3: CSVASWTGIYGYTF. CDR3 nucleotides: TGCAGCGTCGCATCTTGGACGGGAATCTATGGCTACACCTTC.

This clone was seen once. The chain recombines TRBV9 with TRBJ2-3; weak D call: TRBD2 (6 bases). CDR3 size: 12 residues. V lost 4 bases, J lost 4 bases, and 7 bases lay in between. CDR1 and CDR2 from the germline V gene are SGDLS and YYNGEE. Here the CDR3 reads CASSSGADTQYF. The CDR3, as DNA: TGTGCCAGCAGCTCGGGAGCAGATACGCAGTATTTT.

The chain employs TRBV6-5 and TRBJ2-3; TRBD2 is a possible D gene (5 bases). The CDR3 is 14 residues long. The germline V and J ends were trimmed by 4 bases and 5 bases, with 13 bases remaining between them. Germline CDR1 reads MNHEY; CDR2 reads SVGAGI. The DNA for the CDR3 is TGTGCCAGCAGTTTTCGACTGGCGGGAGATACGCAGTATTTT. Its translation: CASSFRLAGDTQYF.

The chain uses TRBV28 and TRBJ2-3, with a tentative D call TRBD1 (5 bases). The CDR3 contains 16 residues. Germline V gene data show CDR1 as MDHEN and CDR2 as SYDVKM. V was cut by 3 bases and J by 2 bases, with 15 bases left in between. The CDR3, as DNA: TGTGCCAGCAGTTTTTCAGGGCCGACCCTCACAGATACGCAGTATTTT. As protein: CASSFSGPTLTDTQYF.

The rearrangement uses TRBV7-2 and TRBJ2-5; 11 nucleotides line up with TRBD2. Germline CDR1 is SGHTA and CDR2 is FQGNSA. The CDR3 runs to 16 residues. Unmatched junction bases numbered 5, after V lost 1 base and J lost 4 bases. The CDR3 nucleotides read TGTGCCAGCAGCTTAGATAGCGGGAGGGCCGGAGAGACCCAGTACTTC. It codes for CASSLDSGRAGETQYF. Using reference TRBV7-2 and TRBJ2-5 for the parts outside the CDR3, the full variable domain is GAGVSQSPSNKVTEKGKDVELRCDPISGHTALYWYRQSLGQGLEFLIYFQGNSAPDKSGLPSDRFSAERTGGSVSTLTIQRTQQEDSAVYLCASSLDSGRAGETQYFGPGTRLLVL.

J is TRBJ2-3 and V is TRBV27; 8 bases agree with TRBD2. Looked up from germline, CDR1 is MNHEY and CDR2 is SMNVEV (reference sequence). V was clipped by 6 bases and J by 6 bases; unmatched bases: 5. The CDR3 spans 13 residues. This CDR3 is CASRLTSGDTQYF. CDR3 sequence (DNA): TGTGCCAGCAGACTAACTAGCGGTGATACGCAGTATTTT.

In this sample, this clone turned up once. The chain links TRBV19 to TRBJ2-3, with a possible D match to TRBD2 (6 bases). The CDR3 loop spans 13 amino acids. V was pared by 5 bases and J by 4 bases, with 10 bases between. Looked up from germline, CDR1 is LNHDA and CDR2 is SQIVND (reference sequence). Here the CDR3 reads CASSATRSDTQYF. As DNA, the CDR3 is TGTGCCAGTAGTGCGACTAGATCAGATACGCAGTATTTT. Supplemented by reference TRBV19 and TRBJ2-3, the full variable domain reads DGGITQSPKYLFRKEGQNVTLSCEQNLNHDAMYWYRQDPGQGLRLIYYSQIVNDFQKGDIAEGYSVSREKKESFPLTVTSAQKNPTAFYLCASSATRSDTQYFGPGTRLTVL.

The chain employs TRBV18 and TRBJ1-1; 7 nucleotides align to TRBD1. Germline assignment: CDR1 KGHSH and CDR2 LQKENI. The CDR3 has 11 residues. V gave up 8 bases and J gave up 7 bases; unmatched junction bases: 4. The CDR3 protein is CASQGGDEAFF. CDR3 bases: TGTGCCAGCCAGGGGGGAGATGAAGCTTTCTTT.

The chain links TRBV27 to TRBJ2-3; 7 bases line up with TRBD1. V lost 3 bases, J lost 4 bases, and 4 bases stayed unmatched. CDR3 length equals 14 residues. CDR1 and CDR2 from the germline V gene are MNHEY and SMNVEV (reference sequence). For the CDR3, the DNA is TGTGCCAGCAGTTTGGACAGGCCCCCAGATACGCAGTATTTT. It specifies CASSLDRPPDTQYF.

The chain carries TRBV5-1 and TRBJ2-5, with 8 bases matching TRBD1. The CDR3 has 13 residues. CDR1 and CDR2 from the germline V gene are SGHRS and YFSETQ. The J segment lost 5 bases and the V segment lost 5 bases, leaving 5 bases of the junction unmatched. The CDR3 region has the DNA TGCGCCAGCAGTAGGACAGGGAGGGAGACCCAGTACTTC. This codes for CASSRTGRETQYF.

The chain recombines TRBV29-1 with TRBJ2-1; D remains ambiguous. The germline V and J ends were trimmed by 6 bases and 10 bases, with 10 bases remaining between them. The germline CDR1 and CDR2 sequences are SQVTM and ANQGSEA. There are 10 residues in the CDR3. Here the CDR3 reads CSVALSEQFF. CDR3 sequence (DNA): TGCAGCGTCGCGCTCTCCGAGCAGTTCTTC.

This chain links TRBV28 with TRBJ1-5; unclear D gene. V was trimmed by 7 bases and J by 0 bases, leaving 19 bases between them. The CDR3 extends over 17 amino acids. In germline, CDR1 is MDHEN, CDR2 SYDVKM. CDR3 DNA: TGTGCCAGCAAATCCTGGCGGGGAATGGGTAGCAATCAGCCCCAGCATTTT. It specifies CASKSWRGMGSNQPQHF. Based on the CDR3 plus reference TRBV28 and TRBJ1-5, the full variable domain is DVKVTQSSRYLVKRTGEKVFLECVQDMDHENMFWYRQDPGLGLRLIYFSYDVKMKEKGDIPEGYSVSREKKERFSLILESASTNQTSMYLCASKSWRGMGSNQPQHFGDGTRLSIL.

This clone was observed once. J is TRBJ2-1 and V is TRBV6-5, with 7 bases matching TRBD1. Germline CDR1 and CDR2: MNHEY and SVGAGI. J gave up 2 bases and V 4 bases, and 8 bases lay outside the gene matches. The CDR3 has 16 amino acids. The CDR3 sequence is CASSSSGTEPYNEQFF. The CDR3 DNA reads as TGTGCCAGCAGTTCCTCCGGGACAGAACCCTACAATGAGCAGTTCTTC.

The rearrangement joins TRBV4-1 to TRBJ2-1; 8 bases match TRBD1. J lost 9 bases, V lost 3 bases, and 1 base had no gene match. The CDR3 is 12 amino acids. From germline, CDR1 is MGHRA and CDR2 YSYEKL. CDR3 DNA: TGCGCCAGCAGCCAGGACAGGGTTGAGCAGTTCTTC. This sequence encodes CASSQDRVEQFF.

The chain recombines TRBV6-6 with TRBJ2-7, with D possibly being TRBD2 (5 bases). CDR3 length: 12 residues. Per germline, CDR1 MNHNY and CDR2 SVGAGI (reference sequence). V was clipped by 8 bases and J by 1 base, with 9 bases between them. The CDR3 spells CASLAASYEQYF. As DNA, the CDR3 is TGTGCCAGCCTAGCTGCGTCCTACGAGCAGTACTTC.